This TCR beta chain was observed in a study of blood T cell repertoires in COVID-19 (TCRdb year 2020). Describing the broader study: Collaborator samples came from the United States, Italy and Spain and covered acute and convalescent phases of COVID-19. The material from the prospective study consisted of cDNA or gDNA derived from T cells, B-cell-depleted T cells, or PBMCs. Subjects who had been exposed to COVID-19, were actively infected with it, or had recovered from it provided the deeply sampled blood TCRbeta repertoires that made up the dataset. The repertoires were released in a freely available public database intended as a resource for research on the immune response to SARS-CoV-2. The samples were drawn from two sources: the first 160 participants of the ongoing ImmuneRACE study, and 1,254 subjects contributed by 6 global collaborators. A de-identified subject ID, COVID-19 status, age in years and sex were almost always included in the sample metadata. Where available, HLA class I and class II types were obtained from metadata supplied by the sample provider rather than from assay-based typing.

The immunoSEQ Assay, a bias-controlled multiplex PCR, was used to amplify TCRbeta CDR3 regions from genomic DNA. The source study handled its data this way. Within the assay, amplification of reference gene primers was used to estimate how many nucleated cells each sample contained. To quantify the absolute abundance of each unique TCRbeta CDR3 rearrangement, sequence reads were collapsed and filtered. Productive Simpson clonality was computed per sample as the square root of Simpson's diversity index over productive rearrangements. This immuneACCESS table, as held by TCRdb, lists in-frame sequences with V and J called but not all clones. Of the missing ones, under half trace to an unresolved V gene in checked studies; the others have no known cause. D and trimming come from the DNA, and the V and J calls and clone size come from that table. The sample table records about 150,000 clones; 60% to 85% of these occur just once. The top ten hold around 17% of the sample.

Each collaborating institution followed its own protocols to collect whole blood in K2EDTA tubes. Collaborator samples were shipped for TCRbeta analysis as frozen whole blood, isolated PBMCs, or DNA extracted from either sample type. The full study reports these points: The quantity of clinical and demographic metadata differed by source and by participant and was supplied without curation.

A note on this clone: The antigen it binds to is not known. Per-base qualities were not stored, and no clone one base away is much larger.

CDR1 and CDR2 are read off the germline V gene as MNHEY and SVGAGI. The CDR3 numbers 12 residues from cysteine through phenylalanine. Solely the CDR3 DNA is kept, with 36 bases framed from the first base. The junction carries 12 bases between V and J, which are trimmed by 8 bases and 6 bases respectively. The sequenced sample consisted of peripheral blood. In this chain, TRBV6-5 is recombined with TRBJ2-3; TRBD1 is possibly the D segment (5 matching bases). The clonotype originates from a man aged 45-65 years with acute or convalescent COVID-19. The DNA is as follows: TGTGCCAGCGAACAAGGGGCCGATACGCAGTATTTT. This is translated as CASEQGADTQYF.